The entry below describes one T cell receptor (beta chain). This specimen comes from a study of blood T cell repertoires in COVID-19. Study as a whole: Sites across the United States, Italy and Spain contributed samples from acute and convalescent COVID-19.

Recovered Cohort 3 donors showed two negative PCRs, clearance, or symptom resolution. In the original analysis: Estimation of nucleated cell counts relied on the amplification of reference gene primers. Method: immunoSEQ multiplex PCR; TCRdb's copy keeps in-frame clones and lacks some. V, J and clone size were drawn from that table, and D and trimming were deduced from the DNA. Of approximately 130,000 clones in the sample, roughly 90% were seen once. Between the trimmed V and J ends, which lost 6 bases and 10 bases, there was a span of 14 bases. The CDR3 contains 12 residues. The V gene's germline CDR1 is MGHDK and CDR2 SYGVNS.

The clonotype originates from a woman aged 50 to 60 who had recovered from COVID-19. The sequenced sample was PBMCs or T cells enriched from blood (not recorded which). The chain combines TRBV25-1 with TRBJ2-3; TRBD1 is a possible D gene (6 bases). CDR3 amino acids: CASRADRHAQYF. The CDR3 region has the DNA TGTGCCAGCAGGGCCGACAGGCACGCGCAGTATTTT.